Given below is one TCR beta chain in context. Its antigen is undetermined. This sample stems from a study of CXCR3-negative and CXCR3-positive naive CD8 T cells. Notes on the study in general: CXCR3-positive naive cells had more hydrophobic TRB CDR3s than CXCR3-negative naive cells.

The CDR3 contains 16 residues. Germline CDR1 is SGHRS and CDR2 is YFSETQ. UMI-labeled TRB cDNA libraries were prepared by 5' RACE. One entry per CDR3 protein, without DNA, is what TCRdb gives after re-calling the 5' RACE reads. This sample's table has roughly 130,000 distinct CDR3 sequences. Sequencing used naive CXCR3+ CD8+ T cells from blood. Subset specified: CD45RO-CCR7+CD27+CD95- naive CD8+ T cells expressing CXCR3 (TNR3+). The chain combines TRBV5-1 with TRBJ2-2; TCRdb calls TRBD2, which cannot be checked without DNA. The receptor was derived from a human donor in good health. Some clones in this sample may be carry-over from other donors' samples. The CDR3 spells CASSFLPGERAGELFF.